A selection of T cell receptor beta chains follows, all from one sample in a study of blood T cell repertoires in COVID-19. TCRdb keeps only in-frame clones here, not all; method: immunoSEQ multiplex PCR. The sample has about 200,000 clones, 90% seen once; the top ten hold approximately 0.5%. What was sequenced was peripheral blood. Receptors were obtained from a man in his fifties with acute or convalescent COVID-19. Both conserved end residues are part of each CDR3. A D gene is named only where the DNA matches it firmly. Size is stated for part of the rows, as once, few or many counts, or as a class when the clone is expanded.

D,J,size,length,V,DNA,CDR3
NA,TRBJ2-7,NA,14,TRBV27,TGTGCCAGCAGTTTCGCAGCGGCACTCTACGAGCAGTACTTC,CASSFAAALYEQYF
TRBD2,TRBJ2-1,NA,15,TRBV7-8,TGTGCCAGCAGCCCAGCCGGGACTAGCGGGAATGAGCAGTTCTTC,CASSPAGTSGNEQFF
TRBD2,TRBJ2-7,NA,15,TRBV9,TGTGCCAGCAGCGTATCCCCACTAGCGGGAGTCGAGCAGTACTTC,CASSVSPLAGVEQYF
TRBD2,TRBJ2-7,NA,19,TRBV11-2,TGTGCCAGCAGCTCAAGAACCCGACTAGCGGGAGGGTTCCCCTACGAGCAGTACTTC,CASSSRTRLAGGFPYEQYF
NA,TRBJ1-2,NA,13,TRBV28,TGTGCCAGCAGTTTGGGGCTCAACTATGGCTACACCTTC,CASSLGLNYGYTF
NA,TRBJ1-2,NA,14,TRBV6-5,TGTGCCAGCAGCCGGACAGTACCCAACTATGGCTACACCTTC,CASSRTVPNYGYTF
NA,TRBJ1-5,NA,14,TRBV6-1,TGTGCCAGCAGTGAACTGGCAGATAATCAGCCCCAGCATTTT,CASSELADNQPQHF
NA,TRBJ1-2,once,13,TRBV10-3,TGTGCCATCAGTGGAGGAGGGCACTATGGCTACACCTTC,CAISGGGHYGYTF
NA,TRBJ2-7,NA,18,TRBV12-1,TGTGCCAGCAGCTTTGCCCTATTAATCGGACACCTTCCCTACGAGCAGTACTTC,CASSFALLIGHLPYEQYF
NA,TRBJ1-2,NA,12,TRBV28,TGTGCCGGACACAGGGTTAACTATGGCTACACCTTC,CAGHRVNYGYTF
NA,TRBJ1-3,NA,13,TRBV5-1,TGCGCCAGCAGCCCACCGGGGGGAAACACCATATATTTT,CASSPPGGNTIYF
TRBD1,TRBJ1-2,NA,14,TRBV28,TGTGCCAGCAGGCCGGGACAGGGCGTTTATGGCTACACCTTC,CASRPGQGVYGYTF
NA,TRBJ1-1,NA,13,TRBV5-5,TGTGCCAGCAGCTCGACAGGCCAAACTGAAGCTTTCTTT,CASSSTGQTEAFF
TRBD1,TRBJ1-3,NA,16,TRBV30,TGTGCCTGGAGGTGGACAGGGGGAAAAGCTGGAAACACCATATATTTT,CAWRWTGGKAGNTIYF
NA,TRBJ2-6,NA,15,TRBV5-5,TGTGCCAGCAGCTTGGCTGGGAGTGGGGCCAACGTCCTGACTTTC,CASSLAGSGANVLTF
TRBD2,TRBJ2-7,NA,16,TRBV6-5,TGTGCCAGCAGTTACCCGGGGGTAGCGGGAGTGAACGAGCAGTACTTC,CASSYPGVAGVNEQYF
NA,TRBJ1-1,NA,13,TRBV6-1,TGTGCCAGCAGCCTCAGTTTAAACACTGAAGCTTTCTTT,CASSLSLNTEAFF
NA,TRBJ2-1,NA,15,TRBV9,TGTGCCAGCAGCGTAGTTGGGGGCCCCTACAATGAGCAGTTCTTC,CASSVVGGPYNEQFF
TRBD2,TRBJ2-1,NA,18,TRBV19,TGTGCCAGTAGTTCTCCCACTAGCGGGCGCAGCTCCTACAATGAGCAGTTCTTC,CASSSPTSGRSSYNEQFF
NA,TRBJ1-1,NA,14,TRBV5-1,TGCGCCAGCAGCCAGCTTCGAAGCGAGTCTGAAGCTTTCTTT,CASSQLRSESEAFF
TRBD1,TRBJ2-1,NA,16,TRBV3-1/TRBV3-2,TGTGCCAGCAGCCCCCTCGACAGGGGTATTCACAATGAGCAGTTCTTC,CASSPLDRGIHNEQFF
TRBD1,TRBJ2-1,once,13,TRBV12-3/TRBV12-4,TGTGCCAGCAGTTTCAAGGGGGCTCATGAGCAGTTCTTC,CASSFKGAHEQFF
TRBD1,TRBJ2-5,NA,17,TRBV24-1,TGTGCCACCAGTGACCGTCGGGACAGGGGAGGTCAAGAGACCCAGTACTTC,CATSDRRDRGGQETQYF
NA,TRBJ2-3,NA,14,TRBV6-6,TGTGCCAGCAGCCAGGTGGCCCGCACAGATACGCAGTATTTT,CASSQVARTDTQYF
NA,TRBJ2-7,NA,14,TRBV11-2,TGTGCCAGCAGCTTAGCCCCACATTCCCACGAGCAGTACTTC,CASSLAPHSHEQYF
TRBD1,TRBJ1-1,NA,13,TRBV7-8,TGTGCCAGCAGCCTCACAGGGGACGCTGAAGCTTTCTTT,CASSLTGDAEAFF
TRBD1,TRBJ1-2,NA,13,TRBV6-5,TGTGCCAGCAGAGCCCTGGGACAGGCTGGCTACACCTTC,CASRALGQAGYTF
TRBD2,TRBJ2-1,NA,15,TRBV4-1,TGCGCCAGCAGCCAAGATACTAGCGGGTACAATGAGCAGTTCTTC,CASSQDTSGYNEQFF
TRBD1,TRBJ2-2,NA,13,TRBV6-4,TGTGCCAGCAGTGGACAGGGTCACGGGGAGCTGTTTTTT,CASSGQGHGELFF
NA,TRBJ1-1,NA,14,TRBV6-5,TGTGCCAGCAACGCCGGGACAACTAACACTGAAGCTTTCTTT,CASNAGTTNTEAFF
NA,TRBJ1-6,NA,14,TRBV15,TGTGCCACCAGCAGAGTACAGGGTATTTCACCCCTCCACTTT,CATSRVQGISPLHF
TRBD1,TRBJ2-2,NA,16,TRBV11-3,TGTGCCAGCAGCCCAGGACAGGGCCTGAACACCGGGGAGCTGTTTTTT,CASSPGQGLNTGELFF
TRBD1,TRBJ2-2,NA,16,TRBV10-3,TGTGCCATCAGTGTTACGACAGGGGTCGGGGCCGGGGAGCTGTTTTTT,CAISVTTGVGAGELFF
NA,TRBJ1-3,NA,16,TRBV7-8,TGTGCCAGCAGCTTAGAGACAGAGCTCTCTGGAAACACCATATATTTT,CASSLETELSGNTIYF
TRBD2,TRBJ2-7,NA,13,TRBV7-8,TGTGCCAGCAGCTTACCGGGACTACTCGAGCAGTACTTC,CASSLPGLLEQYF
NA,TRBJ1-1,once,11,TRBV20-1,TGCAGTGCTAGAGATCTATATAAGGCTTTCTTT,CSARDLYKAFF
NA,TRBJ1-6,NA,12,TRBV6-5,TGTGCCAGCACTAACGGAGGTTCACCCCTCCACTTT,CASTNGGSPLHF
NA,TRBJ1-4,NA,15,TRBV6-5,TGTGCCAGCAGATGGGACACCCCGGGACGTGAAAAACTGTTTTTT,CASRWDTPGREKLFF
TRBD1,TRBJ2-7,NA,12,TRBV29-1,TGCAGCGTAAGGACAGGGCTGGACGAGCAGTACTTC,CSVRTGLDEQYF
TRBD1,TRBJ2-3,NA,12,TRBV7-9,TGTGCCAGCAGAACAGGGGAAAATACGCAGTATTTT,CASRTGENTQYF
NA,TRBJ1-5,NA,22,TRBV23-1,TGCGCCAGCAGTCGTCGATTGGGGCCCCACGAGAGGTCGAGGCATAGCAATCAGCCCCAGCATTTT,CASSRRLGPHERSRHSNQPQHF
TRBD2,TRBJ2-1,NA,22,TRBV27,TGTGCCAGCAGTTCCACCCTTTCTGAAGCGGGAGGGCCTAGGAGCTCCTACAATGAGCAGTTCTTC,CASSSTLSEAGGPRSSYNEQFF
TRBD1,TRBJ1-4,NA,16,TRBV9,TGTGCCAGCAGCGCCTCAAACAGGGGGCGAAATGAAAAACTGTTTTTT,CASSASNRGRNEKLFF
TRBD1,TRBJ1-6,NA,15,TRBV28,TGTGCCAGCAGCTGGACAGGGCTGGGTGAGGGACCCCTCCACTTT,CASSWTGLGEGPLHF
NA,TRBJ2-7,NA,13,TRBV5-4,TGTGCCAGCAGCTCTCAGAGGGATTACGAGCAGTACTTC,CASSSQRDYEQYF
NA,TRBJ1-1,few,15,TRBV5-1,TGCGCCAGCAGCTTAAGCGGGACACTGAACACTGAAGCTTTCTTT,CASSLSGTLNTEAFF
TRBD1,TRBJ1-2,NA,15,TRBV18,TGTGCCAGCTCACCCGGGACAGGGGGCGTCTATGGCTACACCTTC,CASSPGTGGVYGYTF
TRBD1,TRBJ1-1,NA,13,TRBV4-2,TGTGCCAGCAGCCAAGGGAGGGACAGTGAAGCTTTCTTT,CASSQGRDSEAFF
TRBD2,TRBJ2-3,NA,18,TRBV2,TGTGCCAGCAGGAGACCAACCACGGGACTAGGTAACACAGATACGCAGTATTTT,CASRRPTTGLGNTDTQYF
TRBD2,TRBJ2-1,NA,17,TRBV5-4,TGTGCCAGCAACCGGCGAGCGGGGGGTCTCTCCTACAATGAGCAGTTCTTC,CASNRRAGGLSYNEQFF
TRBD2,TRBJ2-1,NA,16,TRBV4-1,TGCGCCAGCAGCCAAGACCCTAGCGGACCATACAATGAGCAGTTCTTC,CASSQDPSGPYNEQFF
NA,TRBJ1-2,NA,15,TRBV4-3,TGCGCCAGCAGCCAACGGGGAGGAAAAGGGTATGGCTACACCTTC,CASSQRGGKGYGYTF
NA,TRBJ2-5,NA,16,TRBV4-1,TGCGCCAGCACCCCAGGGGCTAGCGGAGGGGGGGAGACCCAGTACTTC,CASTPGASGGGETQYF
NA,TRBJ2-3,NA,15,TRBV28,TGTGCCAGCAGGGACGTCGGGGGGCGAACAGATACGCAGTATTTT,CASRDVGGRTDTQYF
TRBD1,TRBJ1-1,NA,16,TRBV19,TGTGCCAGTAGGTTGCCACCGGGACAGGGCGACACTGAAGCTTTCTTT,CASRLPPGQGDTEAFF
TRBD1,TRBJ1-1,NA,15,TRBV19,TGTGCCAGTAGTAGCAGGGGGCTCGGGAACACTGAAGCTTTCTTT,CASSSRGLGNTEAFF
TRBD1,TRBJ2-2,NA,14,TRBV29-1,TGCAGCGTTCGGCTACAGGGGCAGGGCGGGGAGCTGTTTTTT,CSVRLQGQGGELFF
NA,TRBJ1-6,NA,14,TRBV2,TGTGCCAGCAGTGAAGCGCGAACGAATTCACCCCTCCACTTT,CASSEARTNSPLHF
NA,TRBJ1-6,few,13,TRBV18,TGTGCCAGCTCACCGGGGGAGGATTCACCCCTCCACTTT,CASSPGEDSPLHF